This T cell receptor (beta chain) is drawn from a study of cytomegalovirus exposure and HLA in healthy donors. Notes on the study in general: Later genetic work tied a missense DCLRE1C variant to beta-chain V and J trimming.

The PCR had 60 Vbeta and 13 Jbeta primers. Assay used: immunoSEQ multiplex PCR; TCRdb lists only in-frame clones, some missing. The data hold 150,000 or so clones, with 76% observed a single time. CDR1 is MNHNY and CDR2 is SVGAGI in the germline V gene (reference sequence). V lost 5 bases to trimming and J lost 5 bases; unmatched junction nucleotides: 8. The CDR3 length is 15 residues. This clone turned up a few times. What it recognizes is unknown. The sample consisted of PBMCs. The receptor was derived from a female donor in good health and CMV-seronegative. The gene calls are TRBV6-6 and TRBJ2-3; 9 bases fit TRBD1. Here the CDR3 DNA reads TGTGCCAGCAGTAATATACAGGGGGCGGAAGATACGCAGTATTTT. Translation: CASSNIQGAEDTQYF.